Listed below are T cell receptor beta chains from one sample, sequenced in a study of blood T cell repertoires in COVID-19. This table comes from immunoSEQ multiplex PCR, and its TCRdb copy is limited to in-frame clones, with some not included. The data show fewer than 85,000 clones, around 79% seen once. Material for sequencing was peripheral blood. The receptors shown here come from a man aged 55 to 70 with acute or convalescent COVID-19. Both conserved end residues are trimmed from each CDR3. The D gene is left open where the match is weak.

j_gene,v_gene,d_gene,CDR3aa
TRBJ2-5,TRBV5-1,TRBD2,ASSRTSVQETQY
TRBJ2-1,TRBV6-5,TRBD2,ATESRDYSYNEQF
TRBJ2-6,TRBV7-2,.,ASSPGGANVLT
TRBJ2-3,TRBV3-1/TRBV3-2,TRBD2,ASSRTSGRTDTQY
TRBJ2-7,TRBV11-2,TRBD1,ASSLRDSRYEQY
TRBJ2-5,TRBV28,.,ASSLQQGSPQY
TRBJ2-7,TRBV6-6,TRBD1,ASSYPGQGAGEQY
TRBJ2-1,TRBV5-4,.,ASSLIDNEQF
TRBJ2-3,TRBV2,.,ASGAPAPTDTQY
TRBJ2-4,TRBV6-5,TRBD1,ASSLDRVDIQY
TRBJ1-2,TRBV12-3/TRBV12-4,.,ASGSPNYGYT
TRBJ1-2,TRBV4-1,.,ASSPSSWGGTYGYT
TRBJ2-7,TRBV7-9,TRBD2,ASSYTSGSGEQY
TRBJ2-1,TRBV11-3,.,ASSLDSEAYNEQF
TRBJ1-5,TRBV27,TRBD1,ASSLDRDNQPQH
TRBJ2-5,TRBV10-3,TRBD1,AISGADRGEETQY
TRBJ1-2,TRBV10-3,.,AISEPTLSGSVYGYT
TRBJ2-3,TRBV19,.,ASSIVPRTAGTDTQY
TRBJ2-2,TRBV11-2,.,ASSLEGVDTGELF
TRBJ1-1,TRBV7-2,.,ASSLIRVDEAF
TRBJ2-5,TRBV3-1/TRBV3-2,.,ASSQEGGGSQETQY
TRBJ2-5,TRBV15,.,ATSRDPGGVAETQY
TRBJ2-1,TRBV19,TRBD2,ASSTSGGGYNEQF
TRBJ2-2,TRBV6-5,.,ASSRLRTTGELF
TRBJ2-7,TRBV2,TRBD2,ASKPWTSGLYEQY
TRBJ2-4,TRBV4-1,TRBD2,ASSQDPSGSDIQY
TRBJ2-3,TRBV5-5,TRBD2,ASSLAGGGTDTQY
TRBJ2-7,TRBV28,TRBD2,ASGTGTSGSYEQY
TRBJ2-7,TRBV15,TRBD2,ATSRDGAGVDEQY
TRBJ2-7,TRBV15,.,ATSRSPQDTPYEQY
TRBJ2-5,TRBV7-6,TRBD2,ASSQKLAGGSETQY
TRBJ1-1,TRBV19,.,ASSITGNTEAF
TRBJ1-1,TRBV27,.,ASSSQGVGTEAF
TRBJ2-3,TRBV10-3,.,AISESYTSSTDTQY